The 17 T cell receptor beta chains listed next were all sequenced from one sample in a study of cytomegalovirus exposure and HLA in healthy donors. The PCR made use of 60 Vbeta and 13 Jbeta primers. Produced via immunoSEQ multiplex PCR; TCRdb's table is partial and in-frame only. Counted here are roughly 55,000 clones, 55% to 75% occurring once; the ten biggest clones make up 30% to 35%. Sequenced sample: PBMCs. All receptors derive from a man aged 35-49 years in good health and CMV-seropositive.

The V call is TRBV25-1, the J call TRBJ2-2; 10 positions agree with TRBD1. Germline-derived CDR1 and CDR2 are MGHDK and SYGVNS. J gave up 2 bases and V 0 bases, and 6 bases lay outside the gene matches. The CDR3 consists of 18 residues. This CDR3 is CASSEYDRGRINTGELFF. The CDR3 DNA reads TGTGCCAGCAGTGAATATGACAGGGGGCGAATAAACACCGGGGAGCTGTTTTTT.

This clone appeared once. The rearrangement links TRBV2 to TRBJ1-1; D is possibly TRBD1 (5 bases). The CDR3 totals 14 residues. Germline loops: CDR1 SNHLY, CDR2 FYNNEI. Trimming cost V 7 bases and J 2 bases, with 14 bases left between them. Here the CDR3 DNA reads TGTGCCAGCAAAGGGGCGCGGGGTAACACTGAAGCTTTCTTT. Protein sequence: CASKGARGNTEAFF. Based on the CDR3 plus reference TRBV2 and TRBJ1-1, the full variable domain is EPEVTQTPSHQVTQMGQEVILRCVPISNHLYFYWYRQILGQKVEFLVSFYNNEISEKSEIFDDQFSVERPDGSNFTLKIRSTKLEDSAMYFCASKGARGNTEAFFGQGTRLTVV.

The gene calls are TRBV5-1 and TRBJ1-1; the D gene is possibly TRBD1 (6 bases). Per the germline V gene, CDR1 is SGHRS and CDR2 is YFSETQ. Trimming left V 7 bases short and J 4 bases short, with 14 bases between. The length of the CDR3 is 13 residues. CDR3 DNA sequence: TGCGCCAGCTTCTTCACGACAGGCACTGAAGCTTTCTTT. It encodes CASFFTTGTEAFF.

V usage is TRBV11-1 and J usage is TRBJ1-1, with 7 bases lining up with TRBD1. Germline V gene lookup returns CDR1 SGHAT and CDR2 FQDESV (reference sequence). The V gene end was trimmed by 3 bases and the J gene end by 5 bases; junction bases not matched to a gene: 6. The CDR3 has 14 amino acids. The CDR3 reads CASSLTGRRTEAFF. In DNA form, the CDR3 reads TGTGCCAGCAGCTTGACAGGGCGTAGGACTGAAGCTTTCTTT.

The CDR3 reads CASKVEGYSNQPQHF. CDR3 coding DNA: TGTGCCAGCAAGGTAGAGGGTTATAGCAATCAGCCCCAGCATTTT. The chain combines TRBV6-1 with TRBJ1-5; D not resolved. This CDR3 has 15 residues. Germline CDR1 is MNHNS and CDR2 is SASEGT. The V end was cut by 7 bases, the J end by 0 bases, with 13 bases between.

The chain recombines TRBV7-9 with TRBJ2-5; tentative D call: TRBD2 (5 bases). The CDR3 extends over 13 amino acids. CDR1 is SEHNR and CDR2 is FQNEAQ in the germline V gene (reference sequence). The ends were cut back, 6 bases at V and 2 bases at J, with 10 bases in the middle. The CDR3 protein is CASRPDSQETQYF. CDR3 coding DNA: TGTGCCAGCAGACCGGACTCACAAGAGACCCAGTACTTC.

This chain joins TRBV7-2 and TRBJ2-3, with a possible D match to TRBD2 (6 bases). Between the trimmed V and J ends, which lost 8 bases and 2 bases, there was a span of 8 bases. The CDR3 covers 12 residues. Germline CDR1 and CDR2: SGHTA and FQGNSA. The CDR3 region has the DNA TGTGCCAGCCGCGGGGACACAGATACGCAGTATTTT. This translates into CASRGDTDTQYF.

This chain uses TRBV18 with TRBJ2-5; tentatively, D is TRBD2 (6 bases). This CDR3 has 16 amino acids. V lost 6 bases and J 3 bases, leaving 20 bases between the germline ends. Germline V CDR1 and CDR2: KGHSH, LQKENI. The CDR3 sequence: CASSLNPPGVEETQYF. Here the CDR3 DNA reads TGTGCCAGCTCCCTGAACCCCCCGGGGGTAGAAGAGACCCAGTACTTC. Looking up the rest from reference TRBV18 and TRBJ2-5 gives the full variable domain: NAGVMQNPRHLVRRRGQEARLRCSPMKGHSHVYWYRQLPEEGLKFMVYLQKENIIDESGMPKERFSAEFPKEGPSILRIQQVVRGDSAAYFCASSLNPPGVEETQYFGPGTRLLVL.

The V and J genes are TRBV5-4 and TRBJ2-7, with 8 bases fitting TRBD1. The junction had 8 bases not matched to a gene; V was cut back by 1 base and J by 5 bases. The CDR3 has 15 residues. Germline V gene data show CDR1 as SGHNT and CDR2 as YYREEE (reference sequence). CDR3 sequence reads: CASSLLLDRANEQYF. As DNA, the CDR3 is TGTGCCAGCAGCTTGCTCCTGGACAGGGCCAACGAGCAGTACTTC.

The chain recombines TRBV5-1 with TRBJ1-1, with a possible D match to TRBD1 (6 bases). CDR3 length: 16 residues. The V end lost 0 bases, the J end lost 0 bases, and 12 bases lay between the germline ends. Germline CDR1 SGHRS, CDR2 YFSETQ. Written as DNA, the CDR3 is TGCGCCAGCAGCTTGGGGGGGCCGTCCATGAACACTGAAGCTTTCTTT. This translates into CASSLGGPSMNTEAFF. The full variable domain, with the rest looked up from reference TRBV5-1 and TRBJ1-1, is KAGVTQTPRYLIKTRGQQVTLSCSPISGHRSVSWYQQTPGQGLQFLFEYFSETQRNKGNFPGRFSGRQFSNSRSEMNVSTLELGDSALYLCASSLGGPSMNTEAFFGQGTRLTVV.

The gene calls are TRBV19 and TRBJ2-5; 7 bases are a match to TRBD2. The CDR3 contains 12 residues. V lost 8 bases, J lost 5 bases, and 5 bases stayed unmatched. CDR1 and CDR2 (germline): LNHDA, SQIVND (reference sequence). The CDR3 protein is CASGRAGETQYF. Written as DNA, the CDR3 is TGTGCCAGTGGGAGGGCAGGGGAGACCCAGTACTTC.

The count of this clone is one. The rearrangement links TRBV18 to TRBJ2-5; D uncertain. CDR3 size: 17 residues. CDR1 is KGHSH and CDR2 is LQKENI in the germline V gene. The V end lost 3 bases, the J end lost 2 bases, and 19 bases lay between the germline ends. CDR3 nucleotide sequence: TGTGCCAGCTCACCTCTATTTAACGGTTCGCAACAAGAGACCCAGTACTTC. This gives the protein CASSPLFNGSQQETQYF.

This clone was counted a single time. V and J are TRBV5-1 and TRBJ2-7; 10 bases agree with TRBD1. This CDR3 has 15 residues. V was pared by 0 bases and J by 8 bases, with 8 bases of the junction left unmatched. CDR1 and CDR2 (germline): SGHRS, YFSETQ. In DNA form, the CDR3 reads TGCGCCAGCAGCTTGGCTCGGGACAGGGGTAGTAAGCAGTACTTC. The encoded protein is CASSLARDRGSKQYF.

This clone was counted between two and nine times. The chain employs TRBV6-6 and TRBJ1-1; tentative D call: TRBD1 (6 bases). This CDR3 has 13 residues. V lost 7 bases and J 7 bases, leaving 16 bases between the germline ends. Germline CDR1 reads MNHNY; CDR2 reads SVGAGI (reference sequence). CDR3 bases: TGTGCCAGCAAGCCAGGGGCATATTTTGAAGCTTTCTTT. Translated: CASKPGAYFEAFF.

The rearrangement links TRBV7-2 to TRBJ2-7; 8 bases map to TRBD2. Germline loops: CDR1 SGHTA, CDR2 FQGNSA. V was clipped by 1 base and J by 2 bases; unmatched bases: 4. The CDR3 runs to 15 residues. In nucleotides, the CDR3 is TGTGCCAGCAGCTTAGGGAGCGGGGGTCCCTACGAGCAGTACTTC. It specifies CASSLGSGGPYEQYF.

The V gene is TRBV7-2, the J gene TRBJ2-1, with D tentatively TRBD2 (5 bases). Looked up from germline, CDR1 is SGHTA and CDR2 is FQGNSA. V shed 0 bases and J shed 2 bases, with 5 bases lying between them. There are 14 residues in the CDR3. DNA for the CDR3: TGTGCCAGCAGCTTAGCTAGCGCCTACAATGAGCAGTTCTTC. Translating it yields CASSLASAYNEQFF.

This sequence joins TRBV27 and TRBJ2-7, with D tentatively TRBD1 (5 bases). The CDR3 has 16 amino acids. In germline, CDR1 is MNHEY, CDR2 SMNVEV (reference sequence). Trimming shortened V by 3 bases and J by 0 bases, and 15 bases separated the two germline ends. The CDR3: CASSFLKDTNSYEQYF. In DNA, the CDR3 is TGTGCCAGCAGTTTTTTGAAGGACACTAACTCCTACGAGCAGTACTTC.